This TCR beta chain was documented in a study of T cells in localized non-small cell lung cancer. Comment on this clone: Its antigen is not identified.

Study-level results: A higher density of T cells in blood coincided with extended overall survival. Without multi-region sequencing, intratumor heterogeneity could not be excluded. Median approximately 50 top-100 tumor clones were shared with paired adjacent lung. Compared with tumor, uninvolved adjacent lung displayed greater T cell clonality, ranking highest overall.

The CDR3 is made up of 13 amino acids. Trimming stripped 1 base from V and 5 bases from J, with 8 bases between. From germline, CDR1 is MGHRA and CDR2 YSYEKL. TCRdb's copy holds only in-frame clones and misses some; the assay was immunoSEQ multiplex PCR. The data show tens of thousands of clones, roughly 86% seen once. The material was peripheral blood, obtained before any cancer treatment. This rearrangement joins TRBV4-1 to TRBJ2-5; D is ambiguous. The TCR comes from a female donor older than 55 with stage I lung adenocarcinoma. The CDR3: CASSQGTGETQYF. For the CDR3, the DNA is TGCGCCAGCAGCCAAGGAACTGGGGAGACCCAGTACTTC.